What follows are 10 T cell receptor beta chains derived from one specimen sequenced in a study of blood T cell repertoires in COVID-19. Assay used: immunoSEQ multiplex PCR; TCRdb lists only in-frame clones, some missing. The data contain under 500,000 clones, about 85% of them seen just once; the ten biggest clones take up roughly 1.9%. Sequenced sample: PBMCs or T cells enriched from blood (not recorded which). All receptors derive from a woman aged 18-29 years with acute COVID-19.

The chain combines TRBV25-1 with TRBJ1-2; D possibly corresponds to TRBD1 (5 bases). Trimming shortened V by 4 bases and J by 6 bases, and 9 bases separated the two germline ends. The CDR3 spans 12 residues. From germline, CDR1 is MGHDK and CDR2 SYGVNS. CDR3 DNA sequence: TGTGCCAGCAGTGGGAACAGGCATGGCTACACCTTC. Translation gives CASSGNRHGYTF.

This clone was detected once. J is TRBJ2-3 and V is TRBV20-1; D uncertain. This CDR3 has 11 amino acids. Germline CDR1 DFQATT, CDR2 SNEGSKA (reference sequence). Trimming took 5 bases from V and 7 from J, leaving 10 bases between them. The CDR3 nucleotides are TGCAGTGCTCTTGGCGGTAATACGCAGTATTTT. It yields the protein CSALGGNTQYF.

This chain uses TRBV19 with TRBJ2-7; 11 bases are shared with TRBD2. CDR3 size: 13 residues. Trimming cost V 5 bases and J 4 bases; bases outside gene matches: 1. The V gene's germline CDR1 is LNHDA and CDR2 SQIVND (reference sequence). The CDR3 protein is CASSLAGGYEQYF. The DNA of the CDR3 is TGTGCCAGTAGTCTAGCGGGAGGTTACGAGCAGTACTTC.

This CDR3 reads CSALAGGPGNEQFF. CDR3 sequence (DNA): TGCAGCGCCCTAGCGGGGGGGCCGGGTAATGAGCAGTTCTTC. The rearrangement joins TRBV29-1 to TRBJ2-1, with 12 bases lining up with TRBD2. The CDR3 runs 14 residues. Germline values: CDR1 SQVTM, CDR2 ANQGSEA. V shed 7 bases and J 7 bases; nucleotides not matched to a gene: 8.

For this clone: The sample has other DNA sequences that encode this CDR3 too. The gene calls are TRBV9 and TRBJ2-5, with a weak D call TRBD2 (5 bases). The germline gives CDR1 SGDLS, CDR2 YYNGEE. V lost 0 bases to trimming and J lost 5 bases, with 11 bases between them. The CDR3 is made up of 14 amino acids. The CDR3 here is CASSVEGGRETQYF. CDR3 sequence (DNA): TGTGCCAGCAGCGTAGAAGGCGGGCGGGAGACCCAGTACTTC.

This clone has only one observation. The chain combines TRBV4-1 with TRBJ2-1, with 12 bases fitting TRBD2. Germline loops: CDR1 MGHRA, CDR2 YSYEKL. The CDR3 totals 15 residues. The ends lost 1 base at V and 13 bases at J; junction bases unmatched: 8. The CDR3 here is CASSQVTSGSFSQFF. CDR3 in DNA: TGCGCCAGCAGCCAAGTGACTAGCGGGAGTTTCAGTCAGTTCTTC.

The gene calls are TRBV12-5 and TRBJ1-5; D is perhaps TRBD1 (5 bases). The CDR3 totals 14 residues. V dropped 3 bases and J dropped 9 bases, with 15 bases sitting between them. Germline V gene data show CDR1 as LGHNT and CDR2 as FRNRAP. The CDR3 DNA reads as TGTGCTAGTGGTTTAGGGGCCAAGGGTGGGCCCCAGCATTTT. It codes for CASGLGAKGGPQHF. The full variable domain, with the rest looked up from reference TRBV12-5 and TRBJ1-5, is DARVTQTPRHKVTEMGQEVTMRCQPILGHNTVFWYRQTMMQGLELLAYFRNRAPLDDSGMPKDRFSAEMPDATLATLKIQPSEPRDSAVYFCASGLGAKGGPQHFGDGTRLSIL.

CDR3 bases: TGTGCCAGCAGCCAACAGGGGCTGCAAGAGACCCAGTACTTC. It is translated as CASSQQGLQETQYF. The chain joins TRBV7-2 to TRBJ2-5, with TRBD1 matching 7 bases. With V trimmed by 5 bases and J by 2 bases, 5 bases remained unmatched. Germline assignment: CDR1 SGHTA and CDR2 FQGNSA. The CDR3 length is 14 residues. Based on the CDR3 plus reference TRBV7-2 and TRBJ2-5, the full variable domain is GAGVSQSPSNKVTEKGKDVELRCDPISGHTALYWYRQSLGQGLEFLIYFQGNSAPDKSGLPSDRFSAERTGGSVSTLTIQRTQQEDSAVYLCASSQQGLQETQYFGPGTRLLVL.

The chain uses TRBV5-8 and TRBJ1-4; 7 bases are a match to TRBD1. With V trimmed by 0 bases and J by 10 bases, 6 bases remained unmatched. CDR3 length: 14 residues. Germline CDR1 SGHTS, CDR2 YDEGEE. CDR3 amino acids: CASSLGQGTRKLFF. The CDR3 DNA reads TGTGCCAGCAGCTTGGGACAGGGAACTAGAAAACTGTTTTTT.

V usage is TRBV5-1 and J usage is TRBJ2-3; D is possibly TRBD2 (6 bases). From germline, CDR1 is SGHRS and CDR2 YFSETQ. This CDR3 contains 15 residues. The V and J ends lost 0 bases and 4 bases respectively, with 12 bases between them. CDR3 nucleotides: TGCGCCAGCAGCTTGGACGGGAGTCCGTCAGATACGCAGTATTTT. Amino acids: CASSLDGSPSDTQYF.